A single sample is the source of the 4 T cell receptor beta chains below, sequenced in a study of shared clonotypes between healthy human individuals. Profiled with immunoSEQ multiplex PCR; TCRdb holds only in-frame clones, not every one. The profile shows some 580,000 clones, almost 97% of them singletons. Sequencing was done on a sample of naive CD4+ T cells sorted from blood. Indicated subset: CD45RA+ positively selected. The receptors were sampled from a woman in her 30s in good health.

The V call is TRBV27, the J call TRBJ2-7, with 9 bases identical to TRBD1. The CDR3 is made up of 19 amino acids. The trim removed 4 bases at V and 0 bases at J, leaving 16 bases unmatched. Germline CDR1 is MNHEY and CDR2 is SMNVEV (reference sequence). The CDR3 loop is CASSYNAGTGPRGSYEQYF. CDR3 in DNA: TGTGCCAGCAGTTATAACGCCGGGACAGGGCCCCGGGGCTCCTACGAGCAGTACTTC.

This rearrangement joins TRBV30 to TRBJ1-5, with D possibly being TRBD1 (6 bases). This CDR3 spans 14 amino acids. From germline, CDR1 is GTSNPN and CDR2 SVGIG (reference sequence). V lost 1 base to trimming and J lost 4 bases, with 11 bases between them. The CDR3 DNA sequence: TGTGCCTGGAGTGCAGGGGACCTTAATCAGCCCCAGCATTTT. This gives the protein CAWSAGDLNQPQHF. Variable domain in full (rest from reference TRBV30 and TRBJ1-5): SQTIHQWPATLVQPVGSPLSLECTVEGTSNPNLYWYRQAAGRGLQLLFYSVGIGQISSEVPQNLSASRPQDRQFILSSKKLLLSDSGFYLCAWSAGDLNQPQHFGDGTRLSIL.

The chain joins TRBV6-5 to TRBJ2-1; TRBD2 matches 10 bases. Germline CDR1 is MNHEY and CDR2 is SVGAGI. The V gene end was trimmed by 4 bases and the J gene end by 4 bases; junction bases not matched to a gene: 7. This CDR3 spans 16 amino acids. The CDR3 loop reads CASSWASGSSYNEQFF. DNA of the CDR3: TGTGCCAGCAGTTGGGCTAGCGGGAGCTCTTACAATGAGCAGTTCTTC.

V usage is TRBV19 and J usage is TRBJ1-5; D gene uncertain. The ends were cut back, 4 bases at V and 0 bases at J, with 10 bases in the middle. Germline V lookup: CDR1 LNHDA, CDR2 SQIVND (reference sequence). The CDR3 totals 15 residues. The CDR3 DNA reads as TGTGCCAGTAGTACAGGACGGTATAGCAATCAGCCCCAGCATTTT. As protein: CASSTGRYSNQPQHF.